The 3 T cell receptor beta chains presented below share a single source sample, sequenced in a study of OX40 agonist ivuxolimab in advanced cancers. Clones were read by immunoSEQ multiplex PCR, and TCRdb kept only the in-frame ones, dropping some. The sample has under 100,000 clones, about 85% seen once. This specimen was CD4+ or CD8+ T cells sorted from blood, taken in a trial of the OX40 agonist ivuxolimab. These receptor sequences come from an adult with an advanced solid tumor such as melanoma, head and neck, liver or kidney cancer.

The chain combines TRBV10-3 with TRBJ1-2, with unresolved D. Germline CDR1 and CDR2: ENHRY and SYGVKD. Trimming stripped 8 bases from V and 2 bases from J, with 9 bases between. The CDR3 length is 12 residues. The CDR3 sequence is CAISHPNYGYTF. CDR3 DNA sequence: TGTGCCATCTCTCACCCGAACTATGGCTACACCTTC.

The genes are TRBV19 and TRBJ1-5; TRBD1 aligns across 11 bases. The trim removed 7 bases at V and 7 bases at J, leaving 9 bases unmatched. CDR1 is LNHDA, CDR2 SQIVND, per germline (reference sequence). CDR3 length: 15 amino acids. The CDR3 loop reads CASTPGTGGEQPQHF. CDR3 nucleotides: TGTGCCAGTACCCCAGGGACAGGGGGTGAGCAGCCCCAGCATTTT. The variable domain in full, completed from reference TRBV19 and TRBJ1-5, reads DGGITQSPKYLFRKEGQNVTLSCEQNLNHDAMYWYRQDPGQGLRLIYYSQIVNDFQKGDIAEGYSVSREKKESFPLTVTSAQKNPTAFYLCASTPGTGGEQPQHFGDGTRLSIL.

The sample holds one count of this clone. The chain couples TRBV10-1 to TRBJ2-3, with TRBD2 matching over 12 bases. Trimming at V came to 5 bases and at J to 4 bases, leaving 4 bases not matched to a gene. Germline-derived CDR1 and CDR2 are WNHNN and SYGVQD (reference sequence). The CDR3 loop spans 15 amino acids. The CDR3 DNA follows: TGCGCCAGCAGTTCGCTAGCGGGGGGGCCAGATACGCAGTATTTT. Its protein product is CASSSLAGGPDTQYF.